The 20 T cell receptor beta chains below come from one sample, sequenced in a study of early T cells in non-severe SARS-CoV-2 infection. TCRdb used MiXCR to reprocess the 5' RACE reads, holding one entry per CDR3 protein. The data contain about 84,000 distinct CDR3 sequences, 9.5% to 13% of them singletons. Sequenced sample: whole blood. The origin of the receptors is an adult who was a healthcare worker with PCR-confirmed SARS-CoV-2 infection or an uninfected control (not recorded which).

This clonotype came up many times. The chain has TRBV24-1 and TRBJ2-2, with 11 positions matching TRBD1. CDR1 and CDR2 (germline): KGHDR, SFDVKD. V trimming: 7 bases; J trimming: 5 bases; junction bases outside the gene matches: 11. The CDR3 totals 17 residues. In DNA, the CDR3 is TGTGCCACCAGCCCTACCCCCGGGACAGGGGGGACCGGGGAGCTGTTTTTT. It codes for CATSPTPGTGGTGELFF.

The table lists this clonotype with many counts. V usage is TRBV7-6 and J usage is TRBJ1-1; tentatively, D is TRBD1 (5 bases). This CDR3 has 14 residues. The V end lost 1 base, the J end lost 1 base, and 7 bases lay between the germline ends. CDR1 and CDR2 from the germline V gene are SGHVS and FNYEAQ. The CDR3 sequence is CASSLGQKNTEAFF. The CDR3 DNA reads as TGTGCCAGCAGCTTAGGACAGAAGAACACTGAAGCTTTCTTT.

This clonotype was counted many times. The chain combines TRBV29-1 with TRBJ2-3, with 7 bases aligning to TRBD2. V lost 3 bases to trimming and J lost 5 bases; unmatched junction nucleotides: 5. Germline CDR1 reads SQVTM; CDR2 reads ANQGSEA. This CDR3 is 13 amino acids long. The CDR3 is CSVDPGGGDTQYF. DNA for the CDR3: TGCAGCGTTGATCCTGGCGGGGGAGATACGCAGTATTTT.

The CDR3, as DNA: TGTGCCACCAGCCTTCCAGTTCCGGGACTAGCTTCGTATTTT. This sequence encodes CATSLPVPGLASYF. The rearrangement uses TRBV15 and TRBJ2-3; 9 bases match TRBD2. There are 14 residues in the CDR3. Trimming cost V 5 bases and J 14 bases; bases outside gene matches: 14. Germline CDR1 LNHNV, CDR2 YYDKDF (reference sequence).

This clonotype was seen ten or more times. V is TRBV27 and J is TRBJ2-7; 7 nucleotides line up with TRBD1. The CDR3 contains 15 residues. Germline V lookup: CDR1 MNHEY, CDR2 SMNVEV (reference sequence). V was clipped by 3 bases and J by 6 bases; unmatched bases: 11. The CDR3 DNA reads TGTGCCAGCAGTTTCGTCGGGGACAGAGCCGGCGAGCAGTACTTC. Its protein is CASSFVGDRAGEQYF.

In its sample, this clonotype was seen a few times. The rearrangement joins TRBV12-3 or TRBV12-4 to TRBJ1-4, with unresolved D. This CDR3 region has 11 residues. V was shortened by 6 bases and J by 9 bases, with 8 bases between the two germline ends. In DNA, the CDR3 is TGTGCCAGCAGCACCTATCAAAAACTGTTTTTT. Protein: CASSTYQKLFF.

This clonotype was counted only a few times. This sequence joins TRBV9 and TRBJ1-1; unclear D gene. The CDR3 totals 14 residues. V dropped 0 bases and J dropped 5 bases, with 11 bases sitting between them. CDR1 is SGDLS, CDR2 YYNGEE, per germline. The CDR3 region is CASSVEGSRTEAFF. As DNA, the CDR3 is TGTGCCAGCAGCGTAGAGGGCAGTCGGACTGAAGCTTTCTTT. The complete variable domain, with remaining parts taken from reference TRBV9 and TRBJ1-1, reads DSGVTQTPKHLITATGQRVTLRCSPRSGDLSVYWYQQSLDQGLQFLIQYYNGEERAKGNILERFSAQQFPDLHSELNLSSLELGDSALYFCASSVEGSRTEAFFGQGTRLTVV.

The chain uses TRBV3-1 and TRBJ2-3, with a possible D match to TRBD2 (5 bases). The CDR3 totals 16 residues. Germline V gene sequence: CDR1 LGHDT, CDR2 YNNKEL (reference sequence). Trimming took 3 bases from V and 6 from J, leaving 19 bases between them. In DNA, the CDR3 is TGTGCCAGCAGCCAGGACTTGACCCCCGTAGTGGATACGCAGTATTTT. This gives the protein CASSQDLTPVVDTQYF.

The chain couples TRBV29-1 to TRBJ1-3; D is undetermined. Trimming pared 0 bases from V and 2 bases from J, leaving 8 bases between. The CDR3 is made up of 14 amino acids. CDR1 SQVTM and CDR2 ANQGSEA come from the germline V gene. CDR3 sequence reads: CSVEDKVTGNTIYF. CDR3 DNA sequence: TGCAGCGTTGAAGACAAAGTTACTGGAAACACCATATATTTT.

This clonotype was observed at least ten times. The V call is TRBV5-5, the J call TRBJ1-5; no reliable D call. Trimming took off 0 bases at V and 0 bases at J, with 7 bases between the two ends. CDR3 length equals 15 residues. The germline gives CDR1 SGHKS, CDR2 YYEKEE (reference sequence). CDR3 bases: TGTGCCAGCAGCTTGGCGGATTATAGCAATCAGCCCCAGCATTTT. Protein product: CASSLADYSNQPQHF.

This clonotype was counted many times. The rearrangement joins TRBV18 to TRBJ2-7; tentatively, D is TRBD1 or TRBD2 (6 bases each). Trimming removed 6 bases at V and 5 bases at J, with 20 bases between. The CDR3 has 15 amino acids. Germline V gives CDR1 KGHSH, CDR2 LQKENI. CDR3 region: CASSPGASPSNEQYF. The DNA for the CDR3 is TGTGCCAGCTCCCCGGGGGCTAGCCCCTCAAACGAGCAGTACTTC.

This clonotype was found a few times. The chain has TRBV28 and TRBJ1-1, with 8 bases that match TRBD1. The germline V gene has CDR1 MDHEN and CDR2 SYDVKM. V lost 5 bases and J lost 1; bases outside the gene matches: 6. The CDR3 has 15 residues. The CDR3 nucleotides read TGTGCCAGCAGTATTACAGGGGGTGGGAACACTGAAGCTTTCTTT. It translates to CASSITGGGNTEAFF.

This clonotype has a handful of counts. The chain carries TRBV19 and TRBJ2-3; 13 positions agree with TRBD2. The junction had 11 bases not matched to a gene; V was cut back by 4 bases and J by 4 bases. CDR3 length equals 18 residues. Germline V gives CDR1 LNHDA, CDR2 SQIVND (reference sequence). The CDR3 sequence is CASSTGLAGVIASDTQYF. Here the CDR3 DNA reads TGTGCCAGTAGTACCGGACTAGCGGGGGTAATCGCGTCAGATACGCAGTATTTT.

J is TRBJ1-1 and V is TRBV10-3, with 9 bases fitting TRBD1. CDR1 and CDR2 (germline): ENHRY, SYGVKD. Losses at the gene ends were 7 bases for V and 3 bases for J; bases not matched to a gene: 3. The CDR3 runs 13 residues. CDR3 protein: CAITRTGDTEAFF. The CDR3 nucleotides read TGTGCCATCACCCGGACAGGGGACACTGAAGCTTTCTTT.

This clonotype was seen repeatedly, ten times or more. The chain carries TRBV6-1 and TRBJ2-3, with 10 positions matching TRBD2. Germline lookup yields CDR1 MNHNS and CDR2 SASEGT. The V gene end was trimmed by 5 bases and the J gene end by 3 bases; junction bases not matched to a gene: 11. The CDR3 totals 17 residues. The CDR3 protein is CASSPLSPSGRTDTQYF. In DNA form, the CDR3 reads TGTGCCAGCAGTCCCCTCAGCCCTAGCGGGAGAACAGATACGCAGTATTTT.

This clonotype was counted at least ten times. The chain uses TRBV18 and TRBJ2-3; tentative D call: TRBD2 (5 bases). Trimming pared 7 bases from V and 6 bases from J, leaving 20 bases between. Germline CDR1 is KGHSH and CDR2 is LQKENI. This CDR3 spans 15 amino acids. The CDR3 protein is CASFMNEVPGDTQYF. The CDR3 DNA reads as TGTGCCAGCTTCATGAATGAGGTCCCGGGGGATACGCAGTATTTT.

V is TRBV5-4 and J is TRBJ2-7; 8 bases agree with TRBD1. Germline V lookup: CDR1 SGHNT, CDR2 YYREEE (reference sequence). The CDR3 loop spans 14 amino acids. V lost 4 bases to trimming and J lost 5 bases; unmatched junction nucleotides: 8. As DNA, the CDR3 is TGTGCCAGCAGCCGGGACAGGCTGAGTAACGAGCAGTACTTC. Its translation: CASSRDRLSNEQYF.

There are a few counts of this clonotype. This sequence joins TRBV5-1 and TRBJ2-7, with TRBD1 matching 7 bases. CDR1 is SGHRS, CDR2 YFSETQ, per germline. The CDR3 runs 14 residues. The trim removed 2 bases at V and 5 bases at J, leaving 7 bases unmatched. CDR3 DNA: TGCGCCAGCAGCTTCAGACAGGGATTTAACGAGCAGTACTTC. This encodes CASSFRQGFNEQYF. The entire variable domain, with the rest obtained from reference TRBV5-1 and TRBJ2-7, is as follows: KAGVTQTPRYLIKTRGQQVTLSCSPISGHRSVSWYQQTPGQGLQFLFEYFSETQRNKGNFPGRFSGRQFSNSRSEMNVSTLELGDSALYLCASSFRQGFNEQYFGPGTRLTVT.

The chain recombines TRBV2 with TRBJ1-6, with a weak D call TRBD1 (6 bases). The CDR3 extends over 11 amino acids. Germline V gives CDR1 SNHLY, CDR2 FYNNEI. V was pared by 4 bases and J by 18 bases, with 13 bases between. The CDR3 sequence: CASSGQESPHF. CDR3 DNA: TGTGCCAGCAGTGGACAGGAGTCCCCCCACTTT.

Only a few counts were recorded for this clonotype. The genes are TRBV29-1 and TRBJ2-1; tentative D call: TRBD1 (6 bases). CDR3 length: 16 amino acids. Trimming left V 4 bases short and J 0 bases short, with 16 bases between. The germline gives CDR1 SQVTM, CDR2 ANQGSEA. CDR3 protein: CSVVLWTESSYNEQFF. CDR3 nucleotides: TGCAGCGTTGTTCTATGGACAGAGAGCTCCTACAATGAGCAGTTCTTC.